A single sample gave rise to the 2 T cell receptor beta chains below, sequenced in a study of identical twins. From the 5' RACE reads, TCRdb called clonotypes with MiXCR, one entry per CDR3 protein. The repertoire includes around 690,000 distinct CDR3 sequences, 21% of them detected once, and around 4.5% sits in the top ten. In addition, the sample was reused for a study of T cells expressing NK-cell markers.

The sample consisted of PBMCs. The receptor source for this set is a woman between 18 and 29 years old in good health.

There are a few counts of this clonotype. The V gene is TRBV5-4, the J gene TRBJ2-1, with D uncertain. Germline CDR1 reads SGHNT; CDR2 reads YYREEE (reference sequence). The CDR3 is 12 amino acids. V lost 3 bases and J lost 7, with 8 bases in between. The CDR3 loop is CASSYSSNEQFF. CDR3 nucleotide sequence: TGTGCCAGCAGCTATTCCAGTAATGAGCAGTTCTTC.

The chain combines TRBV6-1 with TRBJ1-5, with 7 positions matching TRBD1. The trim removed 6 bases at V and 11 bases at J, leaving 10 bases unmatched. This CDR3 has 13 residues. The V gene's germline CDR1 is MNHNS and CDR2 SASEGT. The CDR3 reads CASSTDRVRTQHF. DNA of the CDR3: TGTGCCAGCAGCACCGACAGGGTCCGGACCCAGCATTTT.